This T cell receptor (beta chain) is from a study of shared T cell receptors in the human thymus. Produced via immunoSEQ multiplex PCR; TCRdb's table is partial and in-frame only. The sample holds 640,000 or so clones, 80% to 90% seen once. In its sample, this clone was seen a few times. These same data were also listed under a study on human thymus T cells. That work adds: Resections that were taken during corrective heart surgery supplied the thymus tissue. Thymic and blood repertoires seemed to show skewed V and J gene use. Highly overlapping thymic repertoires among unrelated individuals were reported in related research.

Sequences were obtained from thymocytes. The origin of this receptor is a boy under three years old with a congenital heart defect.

The CDR3: CASSPVDRLNGYTF. CDR3 coding DNA: TGTGCCAGCAGCCCCGTGGACAGGCTCAATGGCTACACCTTC. This sequence joins TRBV5-4 and TRBJ1-2; 7 positions match TRBD1. V lost 4 bases, J lost 6 bases, and 9 bases stayed unmatched. The germline gives CDR1 SGHNT, CDR2 YYREEE (reference sequence). This CDR3 has 14 amino acids.